Below, 21 T cell receptor beta chains from the same sample are listed, as sequenced in a study of T cells in narcolepsy. Using immunoSEQ multiplex PCR, the repertoire was profiled, and TCRdb retains in-frame clones only, with some absent. This sample has some 34,000 clones, with 85% to 90% found just once. Sequencing was carried out using CD45RA- memory CD4+ T cells from PBMCs. Receptor source: a human donor with narcolepsy.

The chain carries TRBV7-9 and TRBJ1-5; no clear D gene. This CDR3 is 12 amino acids long. V lost 3 bases to trimming and J lost 1 base, with 1 base between them. Looked up from germline, CDR1 is SEHNR and CDR2 is FQNEAQ (reference sequence). The CDR3 here is CASSLSNQPQHF. CDR3 nucleotide sequence: TGTGCCAGCAGCTTGAGCAATCAGCCCCAGCATTTT. Looking up the rest from reference TRBV7-9 and TRBJ1-5 gives the full variable domain: DTGVSQNPRHKITKRGQNVTFRCDPISEHNRLYWYRQTLGQGPEFLTYFQNEAQLEKSRLLSDRFSAERPKGSFSTLEIQRTEQGDSAMYLCASSLSNQPQHFGDGTRLSIL.

CDR3 sequence: CASSLVSGSYEQYF. In nucleotides, the CDR3 is TGTGCCAGCAGTTTGGTGAGCGGGAGCTACGAGCAGTACTTC. The chain employs TRBV28 and TRBJ2-7; TRBD2 matches at 8 bases. V lost 3 bases, J lost 3 bases, and 4 bases stayed unmatched. CDR3 length equals 14 residues. Per the germline V gene, CDR1 is MDHEN and CDR2 is SYDVKM.

The CDR3 loop reads CATSSGTGGLYGYTF. The CDR3 DNA reads TGTGCCACCAGCAGTGGGACAGGGGGTTTATATGGCTACACCTTC. The V call is TRBV15, the J call TRBJ1-2; 11 positions agree with TRBD1. The ends lost 3 bases at V and 5 bases at J; junction bases unmatched: 5. In germline, CDR1 is LNHNV, CDR2 YYDKDF (reference sequence). The CDR3 extends over 15 amino acids. The full variable domain, completed using reference TRBV15 and TRBJ1-2, is DAMVIQNPRYQVTQFGKPVTLSCSQTLNHNVMYWYQQKSSQAPKLLFHYYDKDFNNEADTPDNFQSRRPNTSFCFLDIRSPGLGDTAMYLCATSSGTGGLYGYTFGSGTRLTVV.

CDR3: CASRWWMNTEAFF. Written as DNA, the CDR3 is TGTGCCAGCAGATGGTGGATGAACACTGAAGCTTTCTTT. This chain uses TRBV28 with TRBJ1-1; D unclear. Germline CDR1 reads MDHEN; CDR2 reads SYDVKM. The CDR3 has 13 residues. V dropped 6 bases and J dropped 0 bases, with 8 bases sitting between them.

The chain couples TRBV14 to TRBJ1-4, with a tentative D call TRBD1 (5 bases). V was clipped by 1 base and J by 6 bases, with 12 bases between them. The CDR3 is 15 amino acids. Germline V gene sequence: CDR1 SGHDN, CDR2 FVKESK. The CDR3 nucleotides are TGTGCCAGCAGCCAAGGGGGACTTTTTTATGAAAAACTGTTTTTT. This sequence encodes CASSQGGLFYEKLFF.

The CDR3 reads CASSLPSWEAANSPLHF. As DNA, the CDR3 is TGTGCCAGCAGTTTACCTTCTTGGGAGGCCGCTAATTCACCCCTCCACTTT. The genes are TRBV28 and TRBJ1-6, with unresolved D. Germline loops: CDR1 MDHEN, CDR2 SYDVKM. The CDR3 has 17 amino acids. Trimming took off 2 bases at V and 6 bases at J, with 17 bases between the two ends.

The rearrangement links TRBV19 to TRBJ2-2; D unclear. Germline CDR1 reads LNHDA; CDR2 reads SQIVND (reference sequence). The CDR3 contains 16 residues. The V end lost 1 base, the J end lost 2 bases, and 11 bases lay between the germline ends. The CDR3 nucleotides are TGTGCCAGTAGTATAGGCTCCAGGTTCAACACCGGGGAGCTGTTTTTT. Translating it yields CASSIGSRFNTGELFF.

V is TRBV7-2 and J is TRBJ1-2, with D perhaps TRBD1 (5 bases). Trimming shortened V by 0 bases and J by 4 bases, and 18 bases separated the two germline ends. The germline gives CDR1 SGHTA, CDR2 FQGNSA. The CDR3 is 17 residues long. CDR3 in DNA: TGTGCCAGCAGCTTAGCACTTTCGGGGGGTGGGACCTATGGCTACACCTTC. It yields the protein CASSLALSGGGTYGYTF.

The V call is TRBV6-6, the J call TRBJ2-2; D is unclear. This CDR3 has 13 amino acids. Germline CDR1 MNHNY, CDR2 SVGAGI (reference sequence). Trimming removed 6 bases from V and 4 bases from J, with 9 bases in between. CDR3 in amino acids: CASSPGPTGELFF. The DNA of the CDR3 is TGTGCCAGCAGCCCCGGGCCCACCGGGGAGCTGTTTTTT.

This chain links TRBV30 with TRBJ2-2, with D perhaps given as TRBD1 or TRBD2 (6 bases each). The CDR3 extends over 15 amino acids. Looked up from germline, CDR1 is GTSNPN and CDR2 is SVGIG (reference sequence). Deletions cut 5 bases from V and 5 bases from J, with 18 bases between. The CDR3: CAWDLTGAGTGELFF. The DNA of the CDR3 is TGTGCCTGGGATCTTACGGGGGCCGGGACCGGGGAGCTGTTTTTT.

This clone was found a few times. The chain combines TRBV14 with TRBJ1-2; TRBD1 is a possible D gene (5 bases). Trimming stripped 0 bases from V and 4 bases from J, with 12 bases between. The CDR3 covers 15 residues. Germline-derived CDR1 and CDR2 are SGHDN and FVKESK. CDR3 nucleotides: TGTGCCAGCAGCCAAGATGTCAGGGATAGCTATGGCTACACCTTC. Translation: CASSQDVRDSYGYTF. Using reference TRBV14 and TRBJ1-2 for the parts outside the CDR3, the full variable domain is EAGVTQFPSHSVIEKGQTVTLRCDPISGHDNLYWYRRVMGKEIKFLLHFVKESKQDESGMPNNRFLAERTGGTYSTLKVQPAELEDSGVYFCASSQDVRDSYGYTFGSGTRLTVV.

The J gene is TRBJ1-2, the V gene TRBV30; D is perhaps TRBD1 (5 bases). The CDR3 is made up of 13 amino acids. CDR1 and CDR2 (germline): GTSNPN, SVGIG (reference sequence). The V end lost 4 bases, the J end lost 3 bases, and 12 bases lay between the germline ends. The CDR3 nucleotides are TGTGCCTGGACTCGGGGACGGGACTATGGCTACACCTTC. It encodes CAWTRGRDYGYTF.

The rearrangement uses TRBV6-1 and TRBJ2-4; either TRBD1 or TRBD2 may supply D (7 bases each). Germline V gene sequence: CDR1 MNHNS, CDR2 SASEGT. This CDR3 has 14 amino acids. V was pared by 5 bases and J by 4 bases, with 12 bases between. CDR3 loop: CASSSQGGKNIQYF. The CDR3 nucleotides are TGTGCCAGCAGTTCCCAGGGGGGGAAAAACATTCAGTACTTC.

V is TRBV18 and J is TRBJ1-3; no clear D. CDR3 length equals 13 residues. Germline V gene data show CDR1 as KGHSH and CDR2 as LQKENI. V gave up 5 bases and J gave up 6 bases, with 11 bases separating them. Here the CDR3 DNA reads TGTGCCAGCTCATCCTCGCTCGCAAACACCATATATTTT. Translation: CASSSSLANTIYF.

V is TRBV27 and J is TRBJ2-7, with 9 bases identical to TRBD1. Trimming took 6 bases from V and 3 from J; bases not matched to a gene: 12. The V gene's germline CDR1 is MNHEY and CDR2 SMNVEV (reference sequence). The CDR3 is 16 amino acids. The CDR3 DNA reads as TGTGCCAGCAGGGAAACCGGGACAGGGTGGAACTACGAGCAGTACTTC. It specifies CASRETGTGWNYEQYF.

The CDR3 is CASSWTGVPYGYTF. CDR3 DNA sequence: TGTGCCAGCAGTTGGACAGGGGTCCCCTATGGCTACACCTTC. The chain couples TRBV6-5 to TRBJ1-2, with 9 bases aligning to TRBD1. Trimming removed 4 bases from V and 4 bases from J; junction bases left unmatched: 4. Germline values: CDR1 MNHEY, CDR2 SVGAGI. The CDR3 is made up of 14 amino acids.

This clone was seen just once. The chain joins TRBV1 to TRBJ2-5; the table's D call TRBD2 went unverified against the DNA. TRBV1 is assigned pseudogene status. CDR3 length equals 17 residues. CDR3 region: CTSSQPSTSGDEETQYF. As DNA, the CDR3 is TGCACCAGCAGCCAGCCGTCGACTAGCGGGGATGAAGAGACCCAGTACTTC.

This clone was detected a few times. The rearrangement joins TRBV7-2 to TRBJ1-3; no definite D call. Looked up from germline, CDR1 is SGHTA and CDR2 is FQGNSA. The CDR3 consists of 15 residues. Trimming removed 5 bases at V and 0 bases at J, with 11 bases between. CDR3 region: CASSLTISSGNTIYF. The CDR3 DNA sequence: TGTGCCAGCAGCCTAACAATTAGCTCTGGAAACACCATATATTTT.

The rearrangement joins TRBV28 to TRBJ1-2; D call uncertain. Germline CDR1 and CDR2: MDHEN and SYDVKM. The CDR3 consists of 14 residues. Trimming cost V 1 base and J 3 bases, with 9 bases left between them. CDR3 coding DNA: TGTGCCAGCAGTTTATCTTCGCAGGACTATGGCTACACCTTC. Translated: CASSLSSQDYGYTF.

There are a few counts of this clone. The CDR3: CASSLSSGGNQPQHF. The CDR3 bases are TGTGCCAGCAGTTTATCATCTGGGGGCAATCAGCCCCAGCATTTT. The chain couples TRBV27 to TRBJ1-5, with D unresolved. Germline V lookup: CDR1 MNHEY, CDR2 SMNVEV (reference sequence). The CDR3 runs 15 residues. Between the trimmed V and J ends, which lost 0 bases and 2 bases, there was a span of 8 bases.

The rearrangement links TRBV5-4 to TRBJ1-2; the D gene is possibly TRBD1 (6 bases). CDR1 and CDR2 (germline): SGHNT, YYREEE (reference sequence). Trimming shortened V by 1 base and J by 2 bases, and 9 bases separated the two germline ends. This CDR3 is built from 14 residues. CDR3 loop: CASSLPGGNYGYTF. CDR3 nucleotide sequence: TGTGCCAGCAGCTTGCCCGGGGGCAACTATGGCTACACCTTC.